The 27 T cell receptor beta chains below were found in one sample sequenced in a study of blood T cell repertoires in COVID-19. Sequenced by immunoSEQ multiplex PCR; TCRdb stores in-frame clones only, minus some. The table shows nearly 350,000 clones, with approximately 89% occurring only once. Source material: peripheral blood. The source is a woman aged 18-30 years who had recovered from COVID-19.

In this sample, this clone turned up a few times. The chain has TRBV2 and TRBJ2-2, with D possibly matching TRBD2 (6 bases). Trimming shortened V by 8 bases and J by 5 bases, and 15 bases separated the two germline ends. CDR1 and CDR2 from the germline V gene are SNHLY and FYNNEI. The CDR3 extends over 14 amino acids. The CDR3 reads CASEGTSWTGELFF. The CDR3 DNA is TGTGCCAGCGAGGGTACTAGCTGGACCGGGGAGCTGTTTTTT.

CDR3 sequence (DNA): TGTGCCAGCAGTGGGGACACCTCCCCAGCGCAGTATTTT. Its translation is CASSGDTSPAQYF. This chain joins TRBV12-3 or TRBV12-4 and TRBJ2-3, with D perhaps TRBD1 (6 bases). V lost 5 bases and J 10 bases, leaving 16 bases between the germline ends. This CDR3 is 13 amino acids long.

This clone was picked up one time. This chain joins TRBV7-2 and TRBJ2-1; 8 nucleotides match TRBD2. V lost 3 bases, J lost 8 bases, and 12 bases stayed unmatched. This CDR3 has 16 residues. From germline, CDR1 is SGHTA and CDR2 FQGNSA. CDR3 loop: CASSFRTSLNIDEQFF. The CDR3 DNA sequence: TGTGCCAGCAGCTTTAGGACTAGCTTGAACATCGATGAGCAGTTCTTC.

V gene TRBV7-6 combines with J gene TRBJ2-3; a possible D gene is TRBD1 (5 bases). Per the germline V gene, CDR1 is SGHVS and CDR2 is FNYEAQ. Trimming stripped 1 base from V and 4 bases from J, with 15 bases between. The CDR3 spans 16 residues. The CDR3 loop is CASSLGWGTAADTQYF. For the CDR3, the DNA is TGTGCCAGCAGCTTAGGGTGGGGCACGGCCGCAGATACGCAGTATTTT.

The chain recombines TRBV2 with TRBJ2-1; 10 bases are shared with TRBD2. Germline trimming cut 1 base from V and 12 bases from J; bases unmatched to any gene: 6. The CDR3 consists of 14 residues. Germline CDR1 SNHLY, CDR2 FYNNEI. CDR3 region: CASSEGVAGGTQFF. CDR3 in DNA: TGTGCCAGCAGTGAAGGTGTAGCGGGAGGTACGCAGTTCTTC.

The chain recombines TRBV27 with TRBJ1-5, with TRBD1 matching 7 bases. Germline CDR1 is MNHEY and CDR2 is SMNVEV (reference sequence). V dropped 4 bases and J dropped 5; count of bases not matched to a gene: 5. CDR3 length: 14 amino acids. The CDR3 reads CASSSNRGDQPQHF. The CDR3 DNA reads TGTGCCAGCAGTTCGAACAGGGGTGATCAGCCCCAGCATTTT.

This sequence joins TRBV12-3 or TRBV12-4 and TRBJ1-2; no clear D gene. Deletions cut 7 bases from V and 4 bases from J, with 13 bases between. CDR3 length: 13 residues. This CDR3 is CASTPPGGYGYTF. The DNA of the CDR3 is TGTGCCAGCACCCCACCCGGCGGCTATGGCTACACCTTC.

This rearrangement joins TRBV3-1 (or the pseudogene TRBV3-2) to TRBJ1-1; TRBD1 agrees at 7 bases. This CDR3 is 16 amino acids long. Trimming removed 4 bases from V and 5 bases from J; junction bases left unmatched: 13. The germline gives CDR1 LGHDT, CDR2 YNNKEL (reference sequence). The CDR3 reads CASSPRPTTGITEAFF. The CDR3 bases are TGTGCCAGCAGCCCGCGACCAACGACAGGGATAACTGAAGCTTTCTTT.

The chain has TRBV7-2 and TRBJ1-1; the D gene is possibly TRBD1 (5 bases). Germline values: CDR1 SGHTA, CDR2 FQGNSA. V was cut by 1 base and J by 0 bases, with 9 bases left in between. The CDR3 has 15 amino acids. For the CDR3, the DNA is TGTGCCAGCAGCTTAGTTGGGGCCATGAACACTGAAGCTTTCTTT. Encoded protein: CASSLVGAMNTEAFF.

The chain carries TRBV15 and TRBJ2-2; TRBD2 might be the D (5 bases). Trimming shortened V by 3 bases and J by 4 bases, and 21 bases separated the two germline ends. The CDR3 length is 18 residues. Per germline, CDR1 LNHNV and CDR2 YYDKDF (reference sequence). The CDR3 region has the DNA TGTGCCACCAGCAGGCCCCGGAGGTCTGGGCCGATCACCGGGGAGCTGTTTTTT. Translation: CATSRPRRSGPITGELFF. Filled out from reference TRBV15 and TRBJ2-2, the complete variable domain reads DAMVIQNPRYQVTQFGKPVTLSCSQTLNHNVMYWYQQKSSQAPKLLFHYYDKDFNNEADTPDNFQSRRPNTSFCFLDIRSPGLGDTAMYLCATSRPRRSGPITGELFFGEGSRLTVL.

V usage is TRBV6-6 and J usage is TRBJ1-4; the D is unclear. Trimming cost V 6 bases and J 8 bases, with 19 bases left between them. The CDR3 extends over 15 amino acids. Germline V gene sequence: CDR1 MNHNY, CDR2 SVGAGI (reference sequence). DNA of the CDR3: TGTGCCAGCAGCTACAACAGCAAAGATGGCGAAAAACTGTTTTTT. The encoded protein is CASSYNSKDGEKLFF.

As regards this clone: Other DNA sequences of this sample code for an identical CDR3. This chain joins TRBV27 and TRBJ1-2; 8 bases are a match to TRBD1. The CDR3 runs 13 residues. V trimming: 3 bases; J trimming: 5 bases; junction bases outside the gene matches: 2. Germline CDR1 and CDR2: MNHEY and SMNVEV (reference sequence). The CDR3 bases are TGTGCCAGCAGTTTTGGACAGGGTTATGGCTACACCTTC. The encoded protein is CASSFGQGYGYTF.

The chain is built from TRBV19 and TRBJ1-1; 8 bases fit TRBD1. The germline V gene has CDR1 LNHDA and CDR2 SQIVND (reference sequence). The CDR3 is 16 amino acids. Losses at the gene ends were 2 bases for V and 2 bases for J; bases not matched to a gene: 7. DNA for the CDR3: TGTGCCAGTAGTATAAGGACAGGGAGAGGAAACACTGAAGCTTTCTTT. Protein product: CASSIRTGRGNTEAFF.

The chain has TRBV2 and TRBJ2-7, with 10 bases that match TRBD1. The CDR3 has 14 amino acids. CDR1 is SNHLY, CDR2 FYNNEI, per germline. V gave up 4 bases and J gave up 12 bases; unmatched junction bases: 12. CDR3 DNA: TGTGCCAGCAGTGTCCAGGGGGGGACAGGGGCGCTGTACGTC. This encodes CASSVQGGTGALYV.

This clone has just one count. The V gene is TRBV7-9, the J gene TRBJ2-5, with 8 bases lining up with TRBD1. Germline V lookup: CDR1 SEHNR, CDR2 FQNEAQ (reference sequence). Losses at the gene ends were 4 bases for V and 5 bases for J; bases not matched to a gene: 9. This CDR3 comprises 15 residues. CDR3 protein: CASSSGQAPRETQYF. The CDR3 bases are TGTGCCAGCAGCTCGGGACAGGCCCCCCGGGAGACCCAGTACTTC.

The CDR3 DNA sequence: TGCGCCAGCAGCCCGGACAGGTGGGACAATGAGCAGTTCTTC. It codes for CASSPDRWDNEQFF. The chain couples TRBV4-1 to TRBJ2-1, with 7 bases that match TRBD1. The CDR3 is 14 residues long. Looked up from germline, CDR1 is MGHRA and CDR2 is YSYEKL. V trimming: 4 bases; J trimming: 5 bases; junction bases outside the gene matches: 5.

This sequence joins TRBV7-9 and TRBJ2-7; TRBD2 aligns across 8 bases. Trimming removed 3 bases from V and 2 bases from J; junction bases left unmatched: 3. Germline-derived CDR1 and CDR2 are SEHNR and FQNEAQ (reference sequence). The CDR3 totals 14 residues. The CDR3 region has the DNA TGTGCCAGCAGCTTGGTCGGGGGGGCCTACGAGCAGTACGTC. Protein product: CASSLVGGAYEQYV.

The chain carries TRBV7-2 and TRBJ2-2; 7 positions match TRBD2. Looked up from germline, CDR1 is SGHTA and CDR2 is FQGNSA. The CDR3 is made up of 16 amino acids. V lost 5 bases, J lost 8 bases, and 14 bases stayed unmatched. CDR3 in amino acids: CASSPLPAGRGGELFF. DNA for the CDR3: TGTGCCAGCAGCCCCCTCCCAGCGGGAAGAGGAGGGGAGCTGTTTTTT.

V usage is TRBV29-1 and J usage is TRBJ1-3, with 10 bases lining up with TRBD1. The CDR3 covers 16 residues. Germline V gene data show CDR1 as SQVTM and CDR2 as ANQGSEA. Trimming cost V 2 bases and J 6 bases; bases outside gene matches: 10. CDR3 loop: CSVEFTDRGYENTIYF. The CDR3 DNA is TGCAGCGTTGAATTCACGGACAGGGGGTATGAAAACACCATATATTTT.

This chain joins TRBV5-1 and TRBJ2-3; 7 bases are a match to TRBD2. The V segment lost 2 bases and the J segment 6 bases; nucleotides outside the gene matches: 6. The CDR3 extends over 14 amino acids. The germline V gene has CDR1 SGHRS and CDR2 YFSETQ. The CDR3 DNA follows: TGCGCCAGCAGCTTCCGAAGCGGGGTGGATACGCAGTATTTT. Its protein is CASSFRSGVDTQYF.

The V gene is TRBV5-6, the J gene TRBJ2-7, with 8 bases identical to TRBD1. Trimming took 2 bases from V and 6 from J; bases not matched to a gene: 10. Germline-derived CDR1 and CDR2 are SGHDT and YYEEEE. There are 15 residues in the CDR3. The CDR3 sequence: CASSFGQGITSEQYV. DNA of the CDR3: TGTGCCAGCAGCTTCGGACAGGGAATAACGTCCGAGCAGTACGTC.

The chain links TRBV27 to TRBJ2-1, with D unclear. V gave up 7 bases and J gave up 5 bases, with 9 bases separating them. The length of the CDR3 is 12 residues. Germline CDR1 is MNHEY and CDR2 is SMNVEV (reference sequence). The CDR3 region has the DNA TGTGCCAGCATAACTACCAACAATGAGCAGTTCTTC. Protein product: CASITTNNEQFF.

V gene TRBV4-3 combines with J gene TRBJ1-2, with 7 bases lining up with TRBD1. Trimming took 3 bases from V and 0 from J; bases not matched to a gene: 10. Per germline, CDR1 LGHNA and CDR2 YSLEER. The CDR3 length is 17 residues. CDR3 loop: CASSHRWGQRANYGYTF. In nucleotides, the CDR3 is TGCGCCAGCAGCCACCGATGGGGACAGAGGGCTAACTATGGCTACACCTTC.

This chain connects TRBV6-4 to TRBJ2-1; 9 nucleotides line up with TRBD2. Trimming cost V 5 bases and J 5 bases; bases outside gene matches: 7. There are 15 residues in the CDR3. Germline lookup yields CDR1 MRHNA and CDR2 SNTAGT. CDR3 sequence reads: CASSPLAGSNNEQFF. The CDR3 DNA follows: TGTGCCAGCAGTCCTCTAGCGGGATCAAACAATGAGCAGTTCTTC.

The chain employs TRBV4-2 and TRBJ2-5; 11 bases agree with TRBD2. Per the germline V gene, CDR1 is LGHNA and CDR2 is YNFKEQ. The CDR3 runs to 18 residues. V lost 0 bases to trimming and J lost 1 base; unmatched junction nucleotides: 7. The CDR3, as DNA: TGTGCCAGCAGCCAAGATGATGGGACTAGCGGACTCCAAGAGACCCAGTACTTC. It translates to CASSQDDGTSGLQETQYF.

The chain uses TRBV6-2 or TRBV6-3 and TRBJ2-7, with D maybe TRBD2 (7 bases). V dropped 5 bases and J dropped 3 bases, with 17 bases sitting between them. The CDR3 runs to 15 residues. Germline CDR1 MNHEY, CDR2 SVGEGT. The CDR3 sequence: CASSPRGAGVYEQYV. CDR3 nucleotide sequence: TGTGCCAGCAGTCCCCGGGGGGCAGGGGTCTACGAGCAGTACGTC.

This rearrangement joins TRBV2 to TRBJ2-3, with 8 nucleotides matching TRBD2. Germline V gives CDR1 SNHLY, CDR2 FYNNEI. The CDR3 contains 20 residues. The trim removed 6 bases at V and 1 base at J, leaving 21 bases unmatched. The CDR3 coding sequence is TGTGCCAGCAGAGATTACATAACCCCCTTAACTAGCGGACGCACAGATACGCAGTATTTT. It translates to CASRDYITPLTSGRTDTQYF.